This T cell receptor beta chain derives from a study of cytomegalovirus exposure and HLA in healthy donors. On this clone itself: No antigen is known for it.

Overall study results and limits: Specific recognition of CMV antigens was confirmed in vitro for a few chains (all CMV-associated).

It was with 60 Vbeta and 13 Jbeta primers that the PCR ran. The method was immunoSEQ multiplex PCR; TCRdb's version includes in-frame clones alone and lacks a portion of them. The table lists 100,000 or so clones, 70% to 80% of them singletons, with roughly 5% in the top ten. The CDR3 spans 13 residues. The V end lost 0 bases, the J end lost 5 bases, and 10 bases lay between the germline ends. Germline lookup yields CDR1 GTSNPN and CDR2 SVGIG (reference sequence). These donors, healthy bone marrow donors, were studied. The clonotype comes from a female donor in good health and CMV-seropositive. The source material was PBMCs. The chain combines TRBV30 with TRBJ2-5; D gene ambiguous. The CDR3 DNA reads TGTGCCTGGAGTGTACTCCGATTGGAGACCCAGTACTTC. It encodes CAWSVLRLETQYF.